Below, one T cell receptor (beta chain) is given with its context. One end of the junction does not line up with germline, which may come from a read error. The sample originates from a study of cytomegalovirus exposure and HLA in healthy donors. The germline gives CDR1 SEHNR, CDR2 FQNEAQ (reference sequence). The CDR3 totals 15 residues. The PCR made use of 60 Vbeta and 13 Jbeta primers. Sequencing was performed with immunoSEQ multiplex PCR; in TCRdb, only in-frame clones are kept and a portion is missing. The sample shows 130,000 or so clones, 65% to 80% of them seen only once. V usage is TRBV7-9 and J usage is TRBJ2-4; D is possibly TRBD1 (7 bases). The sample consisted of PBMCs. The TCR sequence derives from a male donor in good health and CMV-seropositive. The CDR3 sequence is CSSSLAAGTENIQYF. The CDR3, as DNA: TGTTCCAGCAGCTTAGCGGCCGGGACAGAAAACATTCAGTACTTC.